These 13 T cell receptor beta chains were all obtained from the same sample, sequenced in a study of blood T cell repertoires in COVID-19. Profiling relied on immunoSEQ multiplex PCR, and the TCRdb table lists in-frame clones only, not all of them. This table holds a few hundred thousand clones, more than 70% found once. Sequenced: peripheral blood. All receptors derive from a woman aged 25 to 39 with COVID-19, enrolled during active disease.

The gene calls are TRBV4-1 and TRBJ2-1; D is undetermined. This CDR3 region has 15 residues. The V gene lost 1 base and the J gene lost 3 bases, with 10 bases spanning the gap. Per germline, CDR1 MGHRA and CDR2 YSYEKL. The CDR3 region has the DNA TGCGCCAGCAGCCAAGTTCTAGTTGGCTACAATGAGCAGTTCTTC. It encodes CASSQVLVGYNEQFF.

CDR3 loop: CASSLGRTGEEYF. The CDR3 DNA follows: TGTGCCAGCAGCTTGGGTCGAACAGGGGAGGAGTATTTT. This chain links TRBV7-9 with TRBJ2-3; a possible D gene is TRBD1 (7 bases). The CDR3 sequence is 13 residues long. V was shortened by 3 bases and J by 13 bases, with 17 bases between the two germline ends. Germline V lookup: CDR1 SEHNR, CDR2 FQNEAQ (reference sequence).

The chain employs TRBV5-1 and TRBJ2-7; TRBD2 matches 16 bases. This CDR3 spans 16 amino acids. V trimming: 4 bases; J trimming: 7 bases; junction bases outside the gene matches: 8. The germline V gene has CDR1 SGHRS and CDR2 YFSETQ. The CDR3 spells CASSAGLAGGPGEQYV. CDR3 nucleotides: TGCGCCAGCAGCGCGGGACTAGCGGGAGGGCCCGGGGAGCAGTACGTC.

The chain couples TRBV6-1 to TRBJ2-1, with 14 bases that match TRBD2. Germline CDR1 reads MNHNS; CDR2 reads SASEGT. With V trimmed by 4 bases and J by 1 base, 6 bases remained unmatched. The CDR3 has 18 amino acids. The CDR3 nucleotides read TGTGCCAGCAGTGGAGGACTAGCGGGGGGCTATTCCTACAATGAGCAGTTCTTC. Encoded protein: CASSGGLAGGYSYNEQFF.

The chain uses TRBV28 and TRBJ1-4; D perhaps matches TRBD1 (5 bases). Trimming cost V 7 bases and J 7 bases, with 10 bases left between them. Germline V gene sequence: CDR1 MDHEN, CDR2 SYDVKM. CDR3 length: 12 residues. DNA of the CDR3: TGTGCCAGCAACCAGGGCGGTGAAAAACTGTTTTTT. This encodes CASNQGGEKLFF.

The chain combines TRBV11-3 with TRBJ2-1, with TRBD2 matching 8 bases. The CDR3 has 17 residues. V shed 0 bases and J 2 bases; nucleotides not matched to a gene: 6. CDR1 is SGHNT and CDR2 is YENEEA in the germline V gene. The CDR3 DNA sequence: TGTGCCAGCAGCTTAGACGTACGGGGGGGCACCTACAATGAGCAGTTCTTC. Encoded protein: CASSLDVRGGTYNEQFF. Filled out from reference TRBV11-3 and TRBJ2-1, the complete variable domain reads EAGVVQSPRYKIIEKKQPVAFWCNPISGHNTLYWYLQNLGQGPELLIRYENEEAVDDSQLPKDRFSAERLKGVDSTLKIQPAELGDSAVYLCASSLDVRGGTYNEQFFGPGTRLTVL.

The DNA of the CDR3 is TGCGCCAGCAGCCCAATACCAGGGGGCTCCTACAATGAGCAGTTCTTC. Its protein product is CASSPIPGGSYNEQFF. V and J are TRBV5-1 and TRBJ2-1, with 7 nucleotides matching TRBD1. The V gene end was trimmed by 4 bases and the J gene end by 0 bases; junction bases not matched to a gene: 7. The length of the CDR3 is 16 residues. Germline V lookup: CDR1 SGHRS, CDR2 YFSETQ.

CDR3 amino acids: CASSPYPTGRGGELFF. CDR3 bases: TGTGCCAGCAGCCCTTACCCAACAGGGAGGGGCGGGGAGCTGTTTTTT. The J gene is TRBJ2-2, the V gene TRBV3-1 (or the pseudogene TRBV3-2); tentative D call: TRBD2 (7 bases). Germline V gives CDR1 LGHDT, CDR2 YNNKEL (reference sequence). Deletions cut 4 bases from V and 7 bases from J, with 19 bases between. CDR3 size: 16 residues.

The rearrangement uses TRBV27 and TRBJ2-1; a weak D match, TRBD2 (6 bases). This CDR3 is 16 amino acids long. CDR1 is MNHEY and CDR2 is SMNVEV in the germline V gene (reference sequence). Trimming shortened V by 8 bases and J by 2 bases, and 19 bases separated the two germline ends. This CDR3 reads CASRRARSGAYNEQFF. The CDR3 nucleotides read TGTGCCAGCCGGAGGGCCCGCTCTGGTGCCTACAATGAGCAGTTCTTC.

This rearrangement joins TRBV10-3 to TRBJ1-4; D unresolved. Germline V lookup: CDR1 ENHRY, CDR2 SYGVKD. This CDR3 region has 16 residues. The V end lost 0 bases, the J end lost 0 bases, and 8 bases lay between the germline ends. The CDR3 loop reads CAISESSGATNEKLFF. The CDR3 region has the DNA TGTGCCATCAGTGAGTCCTCCGGGGCAACTAATGAAAAACTGTTTTTT.

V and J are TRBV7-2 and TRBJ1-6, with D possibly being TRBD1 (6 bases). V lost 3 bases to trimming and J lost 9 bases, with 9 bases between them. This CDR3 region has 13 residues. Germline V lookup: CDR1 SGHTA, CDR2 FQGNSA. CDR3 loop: CASSLSQGSPLHF. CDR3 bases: TGTGCCAGCAGCTTGTCACAGGGTTCACCCCTCCACTTT.

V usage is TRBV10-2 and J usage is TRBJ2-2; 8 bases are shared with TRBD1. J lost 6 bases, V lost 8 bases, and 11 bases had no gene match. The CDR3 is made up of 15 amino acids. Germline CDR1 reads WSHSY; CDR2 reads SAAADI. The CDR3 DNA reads TGCGCCAGCGGGCGGTCGAGCAGGGGGCCCGGGGAGCTGTTTTTT. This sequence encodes CASGRSSRGPGELFF.

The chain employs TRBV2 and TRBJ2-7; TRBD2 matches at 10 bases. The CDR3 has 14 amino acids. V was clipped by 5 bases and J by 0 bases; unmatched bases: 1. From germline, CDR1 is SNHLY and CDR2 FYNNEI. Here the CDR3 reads CASSRTSGSYEQYF. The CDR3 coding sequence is TGTGCCAGCAGTAGGACTAGCGGCTCCTACGAGCAGTACTTC. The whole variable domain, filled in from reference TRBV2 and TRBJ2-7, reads EPEVTQTPSHQVTQMGQEVILRCVPISNHLYFYWYRQILGQKVEFLVSFYNNEISEKSEIFDDQFSVERPDGSNFTLKIRSTKLEDSAMYFCASSRTSGSYEQYFGPGTRLTVT.